This TCR beta chain stems from a study of CD8 T cells in Susac syndrome. Reverse transcription used about 0.45 to 1 ug RNA and random hexamers. TCRdb recomputed calls from the immunoSEQ multiplex PCR reads with MiXCR, one row per CDR3 protein. The sample yields about 190,000 distinct CDR3 sequences, just under 95% seen once. The length of the CDR3 is 16 residues. The ends lost 4 bases at V and 4 bases at J; junction bases unmatched: 9. Per the germline V gene, CDR1 is SEHNR and CDR2 is FQNEAQ (reference sequence). The clonotype was recovered from a human donor with Susac syndrome. The chain is built from TRBV7-9 and TRBJ2-3; TRBD1 matches at 9 bases. The sequenced material came from CD8+ T cells from PBMCs. CDR3 residues: CASSSPTGGSADTQYF. In DNA form, the CDR3 reads TGTGCCAGCAGCTCCCCGACAGGGGGTAGCGCAGATACGCAGTATTTT.